Each of the 4 T cell receptor beta chains below was sequenced from the same sample in a study of OX40 agonist ivuxolimab in advanced cancers. Measured with immunoSEQ multiplex PCR; TCRdb has only the in-frame clones, and not every one. The sample includes roughly 100,000 clones, about nine tenths of them seen just once. The sequences come from CD4+ or CD8+ T cells sorted from blood, collected in a trial of the OX40 agonist ivuxolimab. These receptors were taken from an adult with an advanced solid tumor such as melanoma, head and neck, liver or kidney cancer.

This rearrangement joins TRBV28 to TRBJ1-5; D remains unclear. Germline lookup yields CDR1 MDHEN and CDR2 SYDVKM. V was clipped by 5 bases and J by 6 bases, with 8 bases between them. The CDR3 runs to 12 residues. CDR3 sequence reads: CASSTFSQPQHF. The CDR3 nucleotides read TGTGCCAGCAGTACCTTCAGTCAGCCCCAGCATTTT.

V and J are TRBV19 and TRBJ2-1; 10 bases match TRBD2. Germline CDR1 and CDR2: LNHDA and SQIVND (reference sequence). V dropped 3 bases and J dropped 6; count of bases not matched to a gene: 11. This CDR3 has 17 amino acids. The CDR3 loop is CASSIRAGGQSSNEQFF. CDR3 nucleotides: TGTGCCAGTAGTATCCGAGCGGGGGGGCAAAGTTCCAATGAGCAGTTCTTC.

This clone was seen only a few times. The chain carries TRBV14 and TRBJ1-1; maybe TRBD1 (5 bases). Germline values: CDR1 SGHDN, CDR2 FVKESK. This CDR3 contains 13 residues. V gave up 4 bases and J gave up 8 bases, with 14 bases separating them. The CDR3 DNA reads as TGTGCCAGCAGCCGATTAACAGGTTACGAAGCTTTCTTT. Translation gives CASSRLTGYEAFF.

This chain links TRBV2 with TRBJ1-2; a weak D match, TRBD1 (5 bases). Trimming took off 3 bases at V and 4 bases at J, with 12 bases between the two ends. This CDR3 has 14 amino acids. Germline CDR1 SNHLY, CDR2 FYNNEI. This chain's CDR3 is CASSEGRGVYGYTF. DNA of the CDR3: TGTGCCAGCAGTGAGGGGAGAGGGGTCTATGGCTACACCTTC.